This section outlines one TCR beta chain sequence together with its context. Its antigen has not been determined. Base qualities are not at hand, and no much larger clone is one base apart. For TCRbeta CDR3 sequencing, genomic DNA was extracted from sorted cells using the QIAGEN DNeasy Blood and Tissue Kit. Through immunoSEQ, high-throughput TCRbeta CDR3 sequencing was done commercially, including PCR amplification with internal controls and bias correction. In the original analysis: Unique productive TCRbeta sequences were defined by CDR3 nucleotide sequence where primers matched, and otherwise by CDR3 amino acid sequence together with Vbeta and Jbeta genes. To correct sorting error, sequences shared between sorted populations at a frequency ratio of 2:1 or less were removed; the rest were assigned to the higher population. A sequence counted as donor-reactive if, in CFSE-low cells, the sequence had a frequency of at least 0.01% and was expanded at least 5-fold compared with unstimulated cells. Repertoire divergence was quantified by Jensen-Shannon divergence using the top 100 TCRbeta sequences ranked by frequency. For samples with multiple sequencing runs, sorting error was corrected in each run separately before the runs were combined. This is the immuneACCESS table as TCRdb keeps it, with only in-frame sequences that have V and J called. A part of the clones is gone; compared with another copy, unresolved V genes explain less than half, and the rest is unexplained. The DNA gave D and trimming, while V, J and clone size come from that table. For this sample the table gives under 95,000 clones, of which 91% were detected only once. The top ten hold approximately 0.33% of the sample.

This sample was included in a study of Tregs in tolerant kidney transplant recipients (dated by TCRdb to the late 2010s). Context from the whole study: The transplants used related donors with nonmyeloablative bone marrow transplantation, and mixed chimerism in the human trials was transient. TCRbeta sequencing was used in the study to identify donor-specific regulatory T cells before combined kidney and bone marrow transplantation, and the identified cells were then tracked after transplant. Results the study describes overall, beyond this receptor: Expanding Tregs with activated donor B cells appeared to identify the most biologically relevant and donor-specific TCRbeta repertoire. In tolerant patients, donor-specific Tregs expanded more than Tregs overall, which suggests antigen-driven rather than nonspecific expansion. For some patients the PCR primers changed over time, which made it impossible to compare the samples from those patients at the nucleotide level. Because the study included only a small number of patients, the results must be confirmed in larger populations and under other immunosuppression protocols. Biological reproducibility was not directly addressed, though technical replication error appeared minimal.

The CDR3, from cysteine to phenylalanine, totals 13 residues. Here the CDR3 DNA is all that survives: 39 bases in frame from base 1. From the germline V gene, CDR1 is MNHNS and CDR2 is SASEGT. Relative to germline, V is missing 1 base and J is missing 4 bases, with 1 base of the junction outside any gene match. Explained via the paper, the time point label denotes: blood sample drawn before combined kidney and bone marrow transplant. Thawed PBMCs were FACS-sorted into unstimulated Tregs (CD4+CD25+CD127-), CD4+ non-Tregs (CD4+CD25-), CD4 cells and CD8 cells. Thawed PBMCs were rested overnight at 37 degrees C with around 200 IU/ml IL-2 before Treg sorting. Several combined kidney and bone marrow transplant recipients from the ITN036ST trial were included as patients, and samples were available only from these trial subjects. Healthy control blood was processed to PBMCs with a Ficoll density gradient and then cryopreserved, whereas patient PBMCs were collected both before and after transplant.

The V and J genes are TRBV6-1 and TRBJ2-7; TRBD1 lines up with 7 middle nucleotides. The sequence was obtained from a human donor who received a combined kidney and bone marrow transplant. The sequenced sample was Tregs from blood, obtained before the transplant. The nucleotide sequence is TGTGCCAGCAGTGAAGACAGGGGTTACGAGCAGTACTTC. This encodes CASSEDRGYEQYF.